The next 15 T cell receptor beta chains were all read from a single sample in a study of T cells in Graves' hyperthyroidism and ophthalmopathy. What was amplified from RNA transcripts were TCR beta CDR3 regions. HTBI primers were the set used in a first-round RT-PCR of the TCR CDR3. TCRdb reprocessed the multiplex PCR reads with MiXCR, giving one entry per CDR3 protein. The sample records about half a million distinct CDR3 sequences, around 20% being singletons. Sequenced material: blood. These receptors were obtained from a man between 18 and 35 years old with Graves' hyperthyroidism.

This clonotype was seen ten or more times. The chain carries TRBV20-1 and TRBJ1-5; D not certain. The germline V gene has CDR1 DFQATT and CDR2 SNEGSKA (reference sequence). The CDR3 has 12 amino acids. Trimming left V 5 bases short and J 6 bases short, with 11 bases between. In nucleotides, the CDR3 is TGCAGTGCTTCACTACGTGGTCAGCCCCAGCATTTT. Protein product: CSASLRGQPQHF.

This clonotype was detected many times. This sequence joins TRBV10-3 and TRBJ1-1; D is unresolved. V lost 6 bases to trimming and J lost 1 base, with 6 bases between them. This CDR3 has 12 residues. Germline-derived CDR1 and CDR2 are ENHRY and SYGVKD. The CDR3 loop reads CAIREPNTEAFF. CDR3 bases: TGTGCCATCAGAGAACCGAACACTGAAGCTTTCTTT.

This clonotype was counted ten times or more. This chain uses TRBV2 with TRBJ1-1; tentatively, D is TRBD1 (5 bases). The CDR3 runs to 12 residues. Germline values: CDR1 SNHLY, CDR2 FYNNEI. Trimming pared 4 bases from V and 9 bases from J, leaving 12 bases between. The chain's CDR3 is CASSGQTPQAFF. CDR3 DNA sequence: TGTGCCAGCAGTGGACAGACACCACAAGCTTTCTTT.

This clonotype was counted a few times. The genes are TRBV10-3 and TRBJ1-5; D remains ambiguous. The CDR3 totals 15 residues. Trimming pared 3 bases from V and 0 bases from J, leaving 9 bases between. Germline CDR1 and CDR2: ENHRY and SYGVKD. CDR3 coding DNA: TGTGCCATCAGTGACAAGGCTTATAGCAATCAGCCCCAGCATTTT. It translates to CAISDKAYSNQPQHF.

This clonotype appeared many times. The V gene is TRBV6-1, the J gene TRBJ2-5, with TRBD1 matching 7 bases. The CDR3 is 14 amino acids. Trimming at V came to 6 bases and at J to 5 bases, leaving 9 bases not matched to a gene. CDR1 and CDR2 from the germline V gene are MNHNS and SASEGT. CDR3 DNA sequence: TGTGCCAGCAGGACAACAGGGGCTGGTGAGACCCAGTACTTC. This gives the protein CASRTTGAGETQYF.

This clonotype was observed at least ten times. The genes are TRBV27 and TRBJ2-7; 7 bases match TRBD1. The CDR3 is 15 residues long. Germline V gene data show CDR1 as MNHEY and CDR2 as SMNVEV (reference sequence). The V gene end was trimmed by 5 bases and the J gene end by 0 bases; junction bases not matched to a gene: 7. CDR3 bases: TGTGCCAGCAGTGCTAGACAGGGATTCTCCTACGAGCAGTACTTC. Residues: CASSARQGFSYEQYF.

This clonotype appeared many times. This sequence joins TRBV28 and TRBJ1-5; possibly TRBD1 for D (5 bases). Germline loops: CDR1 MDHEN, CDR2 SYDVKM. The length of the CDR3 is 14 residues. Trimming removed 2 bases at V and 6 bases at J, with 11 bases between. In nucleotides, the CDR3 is TGTGCCAGCAGTTTACCAGGGAGCGGTCAGCCCCAGCATTTT. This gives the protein CASSLPGSGQPQHF.

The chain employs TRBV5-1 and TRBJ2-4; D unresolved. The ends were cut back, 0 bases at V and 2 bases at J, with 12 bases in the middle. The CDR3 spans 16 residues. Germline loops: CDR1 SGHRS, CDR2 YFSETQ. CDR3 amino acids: CASSLDGRLSKNIQYF. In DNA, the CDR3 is TGCGCCAGCAGCTTGGACGGCCGTTTGTCCAAAAACATTCAGTACTTC. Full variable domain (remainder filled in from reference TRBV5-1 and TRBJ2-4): KAGVTQTPRYLIKTRGQQVTLSCSPISGHRSVSWYQQTPGQGLQFLFEYFSETQRNKGNFPGRFSGRQFSNSRSEMNVSTLELGDSALYLCASSLDGRLSKNIQYFGAGTRLSVL.

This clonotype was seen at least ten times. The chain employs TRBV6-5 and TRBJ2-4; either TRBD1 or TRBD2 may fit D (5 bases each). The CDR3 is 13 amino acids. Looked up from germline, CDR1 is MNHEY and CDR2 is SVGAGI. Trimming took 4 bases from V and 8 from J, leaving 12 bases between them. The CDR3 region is CASSFWDADIQYF. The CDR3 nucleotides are TGTGCCAGCAGTTTTTGGGACGCGGACATTCAGTACTTC.

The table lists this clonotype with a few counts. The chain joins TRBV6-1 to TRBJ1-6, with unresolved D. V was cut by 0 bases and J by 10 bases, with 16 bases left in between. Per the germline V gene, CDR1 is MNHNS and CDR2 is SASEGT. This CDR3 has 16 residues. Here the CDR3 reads CASSEAWAGLMSPLHF. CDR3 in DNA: TGTGCCAGCAGTGAAGCGTGGGCAGGTTTAATGTCACCCCTCCACTTT.

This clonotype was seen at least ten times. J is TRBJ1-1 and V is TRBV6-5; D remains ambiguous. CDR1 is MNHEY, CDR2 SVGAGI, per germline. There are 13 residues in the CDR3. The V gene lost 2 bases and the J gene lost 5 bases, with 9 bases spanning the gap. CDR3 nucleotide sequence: TGTGCCAGCAGTTACGGGGAAGAGACTGAAGCTTTCTTT. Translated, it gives CASSYGEETEAFF.

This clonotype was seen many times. The CDR3 region has the DNA TGTGCCAGCAGTTACCTCCGGGACAGGTCCACCTACGAGCAGTACTTC. Protein: CASSYLRDRSTYEQYF. V is TRBV6-5 and J is TRBJ2-7; 8 bases agree with TRBD1. Losses at the gene ends were 2 bases for V and 2 bases for J; bases not matched to a gene: 8. CDR1 and CDR2 from the germline V gene are MNHEY and SVGAGI. This CDR3 is 16 amino acids long.

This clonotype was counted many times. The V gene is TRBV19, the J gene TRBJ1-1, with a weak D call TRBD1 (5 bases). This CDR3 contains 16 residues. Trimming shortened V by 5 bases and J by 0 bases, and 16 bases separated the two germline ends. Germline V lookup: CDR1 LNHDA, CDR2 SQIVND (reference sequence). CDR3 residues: CASSPGLGVLNTEAFF. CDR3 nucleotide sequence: TGTGCCAGTAGTCCGGGATTAGGGGTTCTGAACACTGAAGCTTTCTTT.

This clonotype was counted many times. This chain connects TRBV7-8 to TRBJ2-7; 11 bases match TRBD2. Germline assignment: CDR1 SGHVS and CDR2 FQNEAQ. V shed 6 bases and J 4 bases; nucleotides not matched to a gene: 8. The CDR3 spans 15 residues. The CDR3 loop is CASSPRTSGLYEQYF. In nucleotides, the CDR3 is TGTGCCAGCAGTCCAAGGACTAGCGGGCTGTACGAGCAGTACTTC.

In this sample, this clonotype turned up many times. The CDR3 DNA sequence: TGTGCCAGCAGTCTCCGGGACACAGCCTACGAGCAGTACTTC. Translated: CASSLRDTAYEQYF. The chain carries TRBV2 and TRBJ2-7; weak D call: TRBD1 (6 bases). Trimming stripped 5 bases from V and 2 bases from J, with 13 bases between. Looked up from germline, CDR1 is SNHLY and CDR2 is FYNNEI. The CDR3 spans 14 residues.